These 18 T cell receptor beta chains originate from one sample sequenced in a study of cytomegalovirus exposure and HLA in healthy donors. 13 Jbeta primers and 60 Vbeta primers were used for the PCR. Sequencing used immunoSEQ multiplex PCR; TCRdb keeps in-frame clones, though not all of them. Among about 67,000 clones, over 75% were seen once, and the ten largest hold about 12%. Sequences were obtained from PBMCs. The origin of the receptors is a woman under 40 in good health and CMV-seropositive.

This clone was seen a handful of times. J is TRBJ1-2 and V is TRBV5-1; 7 positions match TRBD1. CDR3 length: 13 residues. The ends lost 3 bases at V and 4 bases at J; junction bases unmatched: 3. CDR1 and CDR2 from the germline V gene are SGHRS and YFSETQ. The CDR3 region has the DNA TGCGCCAGCAGCTCCGGGACAGTCTATGGCTACACCTTC. Protein product: CASSSGTVYGYTF.

V usage is TRBV28 and J usage is TRBJ2-7, with a weak D call TRBD2 (6 bases). V was shortened by 1 base and J by 3 bases, with 10 bases between the two germline ends. The CDR3 is made up of 14 amino acids. Germline assignment: CDR1 MDHEN and CDR2 SYDVKM. CDR3 nucleotide sequence: TGTGCCAGCAGTTTATCGGGGGTAAACTACGAGCAGTACTTC. Amino acids: CASSLSGVNYEQYF.

This chain uses TRBV6-6 with TRBJ2-5; the match to TRBD2 covers 12 bases. CDR1 and CDR2 from the germline V gene are MNHNY and SVGAGI (reference sequence). With 5 bases clipped from V and 4 bases from J, the junction kept 2 bases outside the gene matches. The CDR3 runs to 14 residues. The CDR3 loop reads CASSKTSGRETQYF. The CDR3 nucleotides are TGTGCCAGCAGTAAGACTAGCGGGAGAGAGACCCAGTACTTC.

This chain joins TRBV11-2 and TRBJ2-1; D unclear. Germline V gives CDR1 SGHAT, CDR2 FQNNGV. The CDR3 runs to 15 residues. Trimming pared 3 bases from V and 2 bases from J, leaving 11 bases between. The CDR3 sequence: CASSLAVQAYNEQFF. The CDR3 bases are TGTGCCAGCAGCTTGGCGGTGCAAGCCTACAATGAGCAGTTCTTC.

With regard to this clone: Germline and junction disagree at one end, which may indicate a read error. The rearrangement uses TRBV13 and TRBJ2-7; D ambiguous. The germline CDR1 and CDR2 sequences are PRHDT and FYEKMQ (reference sequence). This CDR3 comprises 14 residues. Written as DNA, the CDR3 is TGTGCCAGCAACTTAGGTGGGCCTGCGTACGAGCAGTACTTC. Amino acids: CASNLGGPAYEQYF.

The chain combines TRBV2 with TRBJ2-5; TRBD2 matches 7 bases. The ends lost 2 bases at V and 2 bases at J; junction bases unmatched: 8. The germline gives CDR1 SNHLY, CDR2 FYNNEI. CDR3 length equals 16 residues. The CDR3 DNA reads TGTGCCAGCAGTGAAACCCCGACTAGCCGGCAAGAGACCCAGTACTTC. It is translated as CASSETPTSRQETQYF.

This chain joins TRBV4-1 and TRBJ2-7, with a possible D match to TRBD2 (5 bases). Germline loops: CDR1 MGHRA, CDR2 YSYEKL. Trimming shortened V by 1 base and J by 2 bases, and 15 bases separated the two germline ends. The CDR3 spans 16 residues. CDR3 loop: CASSQVGGSFAYEQYF. The CDR3 DNA is TGCGCCAGCAGCCAAGTCGGAGGAAGTTTCGCCTACGAGCAGTACTTC.

This clone was counted a single time. J is TRBJ2-1 and V is TRBV6-4; tentative D call: TRBD2 (7 bases). Germline CDR1 is MRHNA and CDR2 is SNTAGT. V lost 4 bases, J lost 13 bases, and 14 bases lay in between. The CDR3 spans 12 residues. DNA for the CDR3: TGTGCCAGCAGTGGGGAGGGGGGACTCCAGTTCTTC. As protein: CASSGEGGLQFF.

V gene TRBV28 combines with J gene TRBJ2-1; D is possibly TRBD2 (5 bases). The CDR3 extends over 16 amino acids. The germline V gene encodes CDR1 MDHEN and CDR2 SYDVKM. V was trimmed by 2 bases and J by 6 bases, leaving 17 bases between them. The CDR3 region has the DNA TGTGCCAGCAGTTTACTTCGGCTAGCTGGCGTCAATGAGCAGTTCTTC. Translating it yields CASSLLRLAGVNEQFF.

The chain joins TRBV28 to TRBJ1-4; D gene ambiguous. Trimming took 8 bases from V and 2 from J, leaving 6 bases between them. Germline V gives CDR1 MDHEN, CDR2 SYDVKM. The length of the CDR3 is 12 residues. The CDR3 DNA reads TGTGCCAGCTGGCAGACTAATGAAAAACTGTTTTTT. The encoded protein is CASWQTNEKLFF.

The chain employs TRBV11-2 and TRBJ2-4, with TRBD2 identical over 7 bases. CDR3 length: 18 amino acids. V shed 3 bases and J 0 bases; nucleotides not matched to a gene: 11. CDR1 and CDR2 (germline): SGHAT, FQNNGV. The CDR3 region is CASSLTLAEVKAKNIQYF. The CDR3 coding sequence is TGTGCCAGCAGCTTGACGCTAGCGGAAGTCAAAGCCAAAAACATTCAGTACTTC.

This rearrangement joins TRBV4-1 to TRBJ1-4; D perhaps matches TRBD1 (6 bases). Germline V gives CDR1 MGHRA, CDR2 YSYEKL. Trimming took 4 bases from V and 3 from J, leaving 15 bases between them. The CDR3 length is 16 residues. The CDR3 reads CASSLGPTGPNEKLFF. For the CDR3, the DNA is TGCGCCAGCAGCCTGGGGCCCACAGGGCCTAATGAAAAACTGTTTTTT.

V gene TRBV27 combines with J gene TRBJ2-1, with TRBD2 identical over 10 bases. CDR1 and CDR2 from the germline V gene are MNHEY and SMNVEV (reference sequence). The length of the CDR3 is 15 residues. V lost 5 bases, J lost 0 bases, and 1 base stayed unmatched. The CDR3 is CASSRLAGSYNEQFF. The CDR3 coding sequence is TGTGCCAGCAGTCGACTAGCGGGCTCCTACAATGAGCAGTTCTTC.

The chain carries TRBV5-6 and TRBJ1-4; 9 positions agree with TRBD1. TRBJ2-2 matches the DNA end more closely, so the J call is doubtful. Germline loops: CDR1 SGHDT, CDR2 YYEEEE. The CDR3 extends over 13 amino acids. The CDR3 loop is CASSSGTGQELFF. The CDR3 DNA reads TGTGCCAGCAGCTCGGGGACAGGGCAGGAGCTGTTTTTT.

The J gene is TRBJ2-1, the V gene TRBV6-5, with 7 nucleotides matching TRBD1. CDR1 is MNHEY and CDR2 is SVGAGI in the germline V gene. CDR3 length equals 15 residues. Trimming cost V 6 bases and J 0 bases; bases outside gene matches: 5. CDR3 DNA: TGTGCCAGCAGGAAACAGGGGAGCTCCTACAATGAGCAGTTCTTC. This gives the protein CASRKQGSSYNEQFF.

This sequence joins TRBV19 and TRBJ1-5; maybe TRBD1 (6 bases). Germline V CDR1 and CDR2: LNHDA, SQIVND (reference sequence). The CDR3 totals 15 residues. The ends were cut back, 2 bases at V and 6 bases at J, with 14 bases in the middle. CDR3 residues: CASSIFGRGGQPQHF. CDR3 sequence (DNA): TGTGCCAGTAGTATATTTGGCAGGGGCGGTCAGCCCCAGCATTTT.

J is TRBJ2-5 and V is TRBV4-1, with 9 bases lining up with TRBD1. J gave up 5 bases and V 0 bases, and 7 bases lay outside the gene matches. Germline values: CDR1 MGHRA, CDR2 YSYEKL. This CDR3 is 16 amino acids long. The CDR3 DNA is TGCGCCAGCAGCCAAGAAGCGGGACAGGGAGCGGAGACCCAGTACTTC. It specifies CASSQEAGQGAETQYF.

The J gene is TRBJ2-1, the V gene TRBV2, with D unresolved. V dropped 3 bases and J dropped 0 bases, with 9 bases sitting between them. The germline V gene encodes CDR1 SNHLY and CDR2 FYNNEI. CDR3 length: 15 residues. The CDR3 is CASSDGESSYNEQFF. The DNA for the CDR3 is TGTGCCAGCAGTGATGGAGAGAGCTCCTACAATGAGCAGTTCTTC. Filled out from reference TRBV2 and TRBJ2-1, the complete variable domain reads EPEVTQTPSHQVTQMGQEVILRCVPISNHLYFYWYRQILGQKVEFLVSFYNNEISEKSEIFDDQFSVERPDGSNFTLKIRSTKLEDSAMYFCASSDGESSYNEQFFGPGTRLTVL.